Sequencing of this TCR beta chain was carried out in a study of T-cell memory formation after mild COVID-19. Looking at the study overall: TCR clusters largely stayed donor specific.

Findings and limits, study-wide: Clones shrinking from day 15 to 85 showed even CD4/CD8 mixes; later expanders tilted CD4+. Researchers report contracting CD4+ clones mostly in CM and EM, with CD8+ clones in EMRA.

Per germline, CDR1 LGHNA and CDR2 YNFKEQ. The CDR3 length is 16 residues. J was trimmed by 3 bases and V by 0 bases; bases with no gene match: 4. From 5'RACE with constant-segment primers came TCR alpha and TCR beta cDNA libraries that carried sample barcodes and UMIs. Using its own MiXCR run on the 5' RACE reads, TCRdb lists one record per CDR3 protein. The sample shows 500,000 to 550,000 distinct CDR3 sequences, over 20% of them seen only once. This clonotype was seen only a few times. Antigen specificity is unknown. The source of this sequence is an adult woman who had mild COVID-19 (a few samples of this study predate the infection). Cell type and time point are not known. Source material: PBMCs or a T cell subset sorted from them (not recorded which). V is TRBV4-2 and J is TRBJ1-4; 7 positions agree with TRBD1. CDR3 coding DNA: TGTGCCAGCAGCCAAGAAAACAGGGGATCTAATGAAAAACTGTTTTTT. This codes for CASSQENRGSNEKLFF.